This is a list of T cell receptor beta chains from one sample in a study of beta chain features in type 1 diabetes. The method was immunoSEQ multiplex PCR; TCRdb's version includes in-frame clones alone and lacks a portion of them. The sample lists some 350,000 clones, about 13% seen once, with approximately 0.016% in the top ten. Sequencing was performed on naive CD4+ T cells from blood. All receptors derive from a woman aged 18-29 years with type 1 diabetes. Each CDR3 is given with its conserved first and last residue. D genes are given only for firm matches. Rows give clone size only sometimes, using once, few, many, or a class for an expanded clone.

TRBV19	TRBD1	TRBJ1-5	few	CASSLDRDQPQHF	TGTGCCAGTAGTCTGGACAGGGATCAGCCCCAGCATTTT
TRBV5-4	NA	TRBJ2-3	NA	CASSTGHAAPTSTDTQYF	TGTGCCAGCAGCACGGGACACGCGGCACCCACTAGCACAGATACGCAGTATTTT
TRBV7-8	NA	TRBJ2-5	once	CASSLHQETQYF	TGTGCCAGCAGCTTACATCAAGAGACCCAGTACTTC
TRBV27	NA	TRBJ2-1	NA	CASKGVVDEQFF	TGTGCCAGCAAGGGAGTCGTAGATGAGCAGTTCTTC
TRBV5-1	TRBD2	TRBJ2-3	NA	CATGSGTTTDTQYF	TGCGCCACCGGATCCGGGACTACCACAGATACGCAGTATTTT
TRBV6-5	TRBD1	TRBJ2-4	NA	CASSPQGARDIQYF	TGTGCCAGCAGCCCTCAGGGGGCGAGGGACATTCAGTACTTC
TRBV5-4	TRBD2	TRBJ2-2	NA	CASSIKALAGVSGELFF	TGTGCCAGCAGCATCAAGGCACTAGCGGGAGTGTCCGGGGAGCTGTTTTTT
TRBV7-8	TRBD2	TRBJ2-1	NA	CAGAPGLAGLNEQFF	TGTGCCGGGGCACCGGGACTAGCGGGGCTGAATGAGCAGTTCTTC
TRBV19	NA	TRBJ1-2	NA	CASRLGAGSNYGYTF	TGTGCCAGCCGATTAGGCGCAGGGTCTAACTATGGCTACACCTTC
TRBV19	TRBD2	TRBJ2-3	NA	CASGVASGSYTQYF	TGTGCCAGTGGTGTGGCTAGCGGGAGTTATACGCAGTATTTT
TRBV28	NA	TRBJ1-2	NA	CASNINYGYTF	TGTGCCAGCAACATCAACTATGGCTACACCTTC
TRBV2	NA	TRBJ2-7	NA	CASSPDRTSQYEQYF	TGTGCCAGCTCGCCCGACAGGACCTCCCAATACGAGCAGTACTTC
TRBV10-3	NA	TRBJ2-1	NA	CAISDWAGDNEQFF	TGTGCCATCAGTGACTGGGCAGGGGACAATGAGCAGTTCTTC
TRBV10-3	NA	TRBJ1-2	NA	CASRGGADGYTF	TGTGCCAGCCGCGGGGGGGCGGATGGCTACACCTTC
TRBV14	TRBD1	TRBJ1-2	NA	CASSQATGGIGYTF	TGTGCCAGCAGCCAAGCGACAGGGGGAATTGGCTACACCTTC
TRBV29-1	NA	TRBJ1-1	few	CSVARRMGADAFF	TGCAGCGTCGCCCGGAGAATGGGGGCTGACGCTTTCTTT
TRBV5-4	TRBD2	TRBJ2-1	few	CASSFFDPGLASNEQFF	TGTGCCAGCAGCTTTTTCGACCCGGGACTAGCGAGCAATGAGCAGTTCTTC
TRBV15	TRBD2	TRBJ2-5	NA	CATSSGTKETQYF	TGTGCCACCAGCAGCGGGACTAAAGAGACCCAGTACTTC
TRBV30	NA	TRBJ2-1	few	CAWMTQAYNEQFF	TGTGCCTGGATGACCCAGGCCTACAATGAGCAGTTCTTC
TRBV7-2	NA	TRBJ1-1	NA	CASSWGSGPSYVAFF	TGTGCCAGCAGCTGGGGTAGCGGGCCTTCCTACGTAGCTTTCTTT
TRBV11-3	NA	TRBJ1-2	NA	CASSPNPGRASTF	TGTGCCAGCAGCCCAAACCCCGGCAGGGCTTCAACCTTC
TRBV7-9	TRBD1	TRBJ2-1	few	CASSTWTGSSYNEQFF	TGTGCCAGCAGCACCTGGACAGGGAGCTCCTACAATGAGCAGTTCTTC
TRBV10-3	TRBD2	TRBJ2-1	NA	CAISESTSSDEQFF	TGTGCCATCAGTGAGTCGACTAGCAGTGATGAGCAGTTCTTC
TRBV6-5	NA	TRBJ1-5	NA	CASSYSGVAQPQHF	TGTGCCAGCAGTTACTCCGGGGTGGCCCAGCCCCAGCATTTT
TRBV30	TRBD2	TRBJ2-1	few	CAKGERSGRGYNEQFF	TGTGCCAAAGGAGAGAGGAGCGGGAGGGGGTACAATGAGCAGTTCTTC
TRBV30	TRBD2	TRBJ2-7	NA	CACGLAGEQYF	TGTGCCTGCGGACTAGCGGGGGAGCAGTACTTC